These 3 T cell receptor beta chains originate from one sample sequenced in a study of CD8+CD57+ T cells in acquired aplastic anemia. Investigators profiled TCR beta VDJ and CDR3 from genomic DNA template. TCRdb reanalysed the reads using MiXCR and keeps one entry per CDR3 protein. The sample lists 150,000 to 200,000 distinct CDR3 sequences, approximately 60% occurring once. Sequenced material: sorted CD4+, CD8+, or CD8+CD57+ T cells (not recorded which) from PBMCs. All receptors come from a human donor in good health.

The chain employs TRBV15 and TRBJ2-7; a weak D match, TRBD2 (5 bases). CDR1 LNHNV and CDR2 YYDKDF come from the germline V gene (reference sequence). Trimming took off 1 base at V and 1 base at J, with 11 bases between the two ends. The CDR3 runs 15 residues. CDR3 residues: CATSRVNRGSYEQYF. The DNA of the CDR3 is TGTGCCACCAGCAGAGTCAACCGGGGTTCCTACGAGCAGTACTTC.

This clonotype was counted many times. This chain connects TRBV6-5 to TRBJ2-1; possibly TRBD1 or TRBD2 for D (5 bases each). The V gene lost 2 bases and the J gene lost 4 bases, with 9 bases spanning the gap. CDR3 length: 14 amino acids. The germline V gene encodes CDR1 MNHEY and CDR2 SVGAGI. The chain's CDR3 is CASSYGTLYNEQFF. CDR3 nucleotide sequence: TGTGCCAGCAGTTACGGGACGTTATACAATGAGCAGTTCTTC.

This clonotype was seen many times. V gene TRBV20-1 combines with J gene TRBJ2-1; D tentatively fits TRBD1 or TRBD2 (6 bases each). Trimming removed 6 bases at V and 0 bases at J, with 12 bases between. The germline V gene encodes CDR1 DFQATT and CDR2 SNEGSKA (reference sequence). This CDR3 spans 14 amino acids. CDR3 protein: CSARGLSSYNEQFF. The CDR3 nucleotides read TGCAGTGCCCGGGGGCTTAGCTCCTACAATGAGCAGTTCTTC.